This record looks at one T cell receptor (beta chain) sequence and its context. No antigen is known for it. This sample is part of a study of early T cells in non-severe SARS-CoV-2 infection. Background on the study: Bulk RNA taken from unsorted whole blood was sequenced, leaving chains unpaired.

TCRdb passed the 5' RACE reads through MiXCR, listing each CDR3 protein once. The repertoire includes 100,000 to 130,000 distinct CDR3 sequences, around 10% of them detected once, and roughly 7.5% sits in the top ten. Study findings and constraints: VDJdb-based matching was biased toward anti-spike CD8 responses and missed private and CD4 specificities.

The germline V and J ends were trimmed by 5 bases and 0 bases, with 12 bases remaining between them. The length of the CDR3 is 15 residues. Per germline, CDR1 SGHTA and CDR2 FQGNSA. The chain carries TRBV7-2 and TRBJ2-3; D could derive from TRBD1 or TRBD2 (6 bases each). The clonotype originates from an adult who was a healthcare worker with PCR-confirmed SARS-CoV-2 infection or an uninfected control (not recorded which). Sample: whole blood. CDR3 in amino acids: CASSVGGTSTDTQYF. As DNA, the CDR3 is TGTGCCAGCAGCGTAGGGGGGACTAGCACAGATACGCAGTATTTT.